This is a list of T cell receptor beta chains from one sample in a study of blood T cell repertoires in COVID-19. Profiled with immunoSEQ multiplex PCR; TCRdb holds only in-frame clones, not every one. The table has some 160,000 clones, roughly 90% seen once. Source material: peripheral blood. The receptors derive from a man between 18 and 29 years old with COVID-19, enrolled during active disease. CDR3s leave out the opening cysteine and the closing phenylalanine or tryptophan. Each record gives: J gene, D gene, V gene, CDR3 protein. The D gene is left open where the match is weak.

TRBJ2-2 TRBD2 TRBV6-6 ASSYATSGSGELF
TRBJ1-1 - TRBV14 ASSGSRGLNTEAF
TRBJ2-1 TRBD2 TRBV18 ASSEIAGGSSYNEQF
TRBJ1-2 - TRBV4-2 ASSPTRTDYYGYT
TRBJ2-7 - TRBV11-2 ASSQGRRGEQY
TRBJ2-7 TRBD2 TRBV27 ASSLRGTSSPYEQY
TRBJ2-4 - TRBV15 ATSRTALAKNIQY
TRBJ2-6 - TRBV28 ASSSGFQANVLT
TRBJ1-6 - TRBV28 ATEDTSSYNSPLH
TRBJ2-7 - TRBV28 ASSFGTFYEQY
TRBJ1-2 TRBD1 TRBV5-6 ASSATPGQDIYGYT
TRBJ2-3 - TRBV9 ASSVVLTDTQY
TRBJ2-5 - TRBV19 ASSRTPYQETQY
TRBJ2-1 TRBD2 TRBV5-8 ASSLVRTSSYNEQF
TRBJ2-5 - TRBV11-2 ASSFIRGTQETQY
TRBJ1-1 - TRBV6-5 AGGGFEAF
TRBJ2-5 TRBD2 TRBV5-1 ASSFSGDGETQY
TRBJ2-7 TRBD2 TRBV6-6 ASSYPPRGGYEQY
TRBJ2-1 - TRBV11-2 ASSFADNEQF